This TCR beta chain was captured in a study of CD8+ T cells in alopecia areata (dated by TCRdb to the late 2010s). Looking at the study overall: Treated patients were enrolled in an open-label pilot trial of oral tofacitinib, 5 to 10 mg twice daily, for moderate-to-severe alopecia areata. Patients stayed on tofacitinib for 6 to 18 months and then had 6 months of follow-up off drug so that delayed response and recurrence could be assessed. Disease severity in treated patients was measured with the SALT score, which quantifies the percentage of affected scalp surface area. In both human patients and the C3H/HeJ mouse model, the study applied high-throughput TCRbeta sequencing to look at T cell clonal expansion in alopecia areata. Human TCRbeta sequencing covered scalp tissue and sorted CD4+ and CD8+ peripheral blood T cells from patchy and totalis/universalis alopecia areata patients and healthy controls. Biopsies were taken from tofacitinib-treated patients at baseline and again at 4 and 24 weeks into treatment, and several of those patients also had a later scalp biopsy. Clonality in the scalp was compared among normal scalp (n=4), patchy alopecia areata scalp (n=8), and alopecia totalis/universalis scalp (n=8). The RNA source kit depended on sample type: the PAXgene miRNA kit for fixed scalp, the miRNeasy kit for PBMCs, and the RNeasy kit for mouse skin. Amplification of TCRbeta CDR3 regions was done by immunoSEQ multiplex PCR using 35 Vbeta forward primers and 13 Jbeta reverse primers. General conclusions and limits of the study: Shared TCR sequences between patients were less evident than in mice, which may be partly attributable to HLA diversity in the patient population. Unlike mouse skin, where gammadelta T cells dominate, normal human skin contains resident alphabeta T cells that get sequenced too, which complicates analysis of the scalp TCR repertoire. Because the treated cohort was small and had only one nonresponder, larger studies are needed to examine links between baseline CD8+ expansion and response. Compared with normal scalp, lesional scalp had higher clonality and more expanded CD8+ clones, particularly in alopecia totalis/universalis, a pattern that suggests antigenic drive. Tofacitinib significantly decreased scalp clonality and the number of expanded CD8+ clones among the top 100 scalp clones. During tofacitinib treatment, many expanded lesional clones remained in scalp and blood, and this persistence may partly explain relapse after treatment is stopped.

Receptor amplification or capture employed the immunoSEQ multiplex PCR assay. For TCR sequencing, RNA was extracted from every sample and reverse transcribed into cDNA to serve as template. First-strand cDNA was synthesized using SuperScript III with a 2:1 mix of oligo-dT and random hexamers. A synthetic immune receptor repertoire was used to assess amplification bias, and residual bias was removed computationally. The original pipeline was this. Raw reads were preprocessed for error removal, and CDR3 was defined according to IMGT conventions as running from the conserved cysteine to phenylalanine. Clonality was computed as 1 minus the Shannon entropy, with the entropy normalized by log2 of the number of productive unique TCRs. Whether each scalp clone was CD4 or CD8 was inferred by checking scalp TCRbeta sequences against the CD4 and CD8 repertoires from sorted blood. In its TCRdb copy, this immuneACCESS table keeps in-frame sequences only and misses some clones. Where compared with another copy, unresolved V genes explain less than half of these, and the others have no known cause. The DNA gave D and trimming, while V, J and clone size come from that table. The sample contains approximately 210,000 clones, over 60% of them found a single time. Together, the top ten hold 4% to 5% of the sample.

The CDR3 runs 13 amino acids, cysteine and phenylalanine included. Only the CDR3 portion is preserved as DNA: 39 bases, with reading frame beginning at the first base. Between the V and J ends, shortened by 3 bases and 3 bases respectively, the junction contains 11 bases. Reading the germline V gene gives CDR1 SQVTM and CDR2 ANQGSEA. The meaning of the sample's time point label: approximately 4 weeks on oral tofacitinib. The treatment or condition label on this specimen signifies: oral pan-JAK inhibitor, 5-10 mg twice daily. From alopecia areata patients, peripheral blood was collected along with lesional scalp punch biopsies. PBMCs were isolated by density centrifugation and stained for CD3, CD4 and CD8, after which CD4+ and CD8+ T cells were sorted on a FACSAria. Points on this clone: What antigen it recognizes has not been identified. No qualities accompany the bases; no much larger clone lies one base away.

The chain couples TRBV29-1 to TRBJ1-2; perhaps TRBD1 is the D gene, with 5 bases matching. This TCR derives from a human donor with alopecia areata. This specimen consisted of CD4+ T cells sorted from blood, obtained at week 4, from a patient treated with tofacitinib. The DNA reads as follows: TGCAGCGTTGAGGTCTCAGGGTACTATGGCTACACCTTC. This translates into CSVEVSGYYGYTF.